This T cell receptor beta chain was identified in a study of technical replicates of blood from a few donors. Sequencing used immunoSEQ multiplex PCR; TCRdb keeps in-frame clones, though not all of them. The table lists 75,000 or so clones, around 95% of them singletons. The CDR3 spans 13 residues. Germline V gene lookup returns CDR1 SGHTA and CDR2 FQGNSA. Between the trimmed V and J ends, which lost 2 bases and 3 bases, there was a span of 8 bases. This TCR derives from a human donor in good health. The chain recombines TRBV7-2 with TRBJ2-7; D is unresolved. Sequencing used T cells isolated from PBMCs. The DNA of the CDR3 is TGTGCCAGCAGCTTATCCTCGGGCTACGAGCAGTACTTC. This translates into CASSLSSGYEQYF. Based on the CDR3 plus reference TRBV7-2 and TRBJ2-7, the full variable domain is GAGVSQSPSNKVTEKGKDVELRCDPISGHTALYWYRQSLGQGLEFLIYFQGNSAPDKSGLPSDRFSAERTGGSVSTLTIQRTQQEDSAVYLCASSLSSGYEQYFGPGTRLTVT.